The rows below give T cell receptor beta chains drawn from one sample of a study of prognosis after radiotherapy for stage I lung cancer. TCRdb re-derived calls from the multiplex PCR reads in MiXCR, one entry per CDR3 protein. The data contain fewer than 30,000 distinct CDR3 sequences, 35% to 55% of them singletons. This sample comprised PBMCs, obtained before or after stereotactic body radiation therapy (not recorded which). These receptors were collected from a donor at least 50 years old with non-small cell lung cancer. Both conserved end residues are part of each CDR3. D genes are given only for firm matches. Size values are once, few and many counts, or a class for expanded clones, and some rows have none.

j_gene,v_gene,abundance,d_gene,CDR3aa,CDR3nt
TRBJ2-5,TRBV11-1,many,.,CASSSFQGPQETQYF,TGTGCCAGCAGCTCCTTTCAGGGGCCGCAAGAGACCCAGTACTTC
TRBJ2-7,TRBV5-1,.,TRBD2,CASSLDYVREAPLLKQYF,TGCGCCAGCAGCTTGGACTACGTGCGGGAGGCGCCATTACTCAAGCAGTACTTC
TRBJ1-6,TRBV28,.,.,CAISLIDDRLHF,TGTGCCATCAGTTTAATCGATGACAGGCTTCACTTT
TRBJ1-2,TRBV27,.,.,CDSSFQCDYGYTF,TGTGACAGCAGTTTTCAGTGCGACTATGGCTACACCTTC
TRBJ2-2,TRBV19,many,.,CASHGRGELFF,TGTGCCTCCCATGGGCGCGGGGAGCTGTTTTTT
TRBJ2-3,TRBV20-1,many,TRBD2,CSARRLAGQYTQYF,TGCAGTGCCCGAAGGCTAGCGGGACAGTATACGCAGTATTTT
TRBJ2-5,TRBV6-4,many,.,CASRTDARYQETQYF,TGTGCCAGCAGGACGGATGCCCGGTACCAAGAGACCCAGTACTTC
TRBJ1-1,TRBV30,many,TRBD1,CAWGTGGIRNTEAFF,TGTGCCTGGGGGACAGGGGGCATTAGGAACACTGAAGCTTTCTTT
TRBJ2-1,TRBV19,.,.,CARVIEGGRNNEQFF,TGTGCCAGAGTCATAGAGGGGGGGCGTAACAATGAGCAGTTCTTC
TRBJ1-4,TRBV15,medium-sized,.,CATSRYAGGEKLFF,TGTGCCACCAGCCGGTACGCGGGAGGGGAAAAACTGTTTTTT
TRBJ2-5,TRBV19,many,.,CASSIGSLETQYF,TGTGCCAGTAGTATAGGCAGTTTGGAGACCCAGTACTTC
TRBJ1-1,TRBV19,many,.,CASSVATVNTEAFF,TGTGCCAGTAGTGTAGCGACGGTGAACACTGAAGCTTTCTTT
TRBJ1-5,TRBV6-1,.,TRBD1,CASSKLDRGDNQPQHF,TGTGCCAGCAGTAAGTTGGACAGGGGTGACAATCAGCCCCAGCATTTT
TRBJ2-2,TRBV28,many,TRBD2,CASTLAGGTGELFF,TGTGCCAGCACCCTAGCGGGGGGCACCGGGGAGCTGTTTTTT
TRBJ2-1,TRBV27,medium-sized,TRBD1,CASSLRDSNEQFF,TGTGCCAGCAGTTTAAGGGACAGCAATGAGCAGTTCTTC
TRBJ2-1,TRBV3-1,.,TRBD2,CASSLSSGRILKNEQFF,TGTGCCAGCAGCCTAAGTAGCGGGAGAATCCTCAAGAATGAGCAGTTCTTC
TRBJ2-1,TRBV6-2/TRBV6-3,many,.,CASSYPGPQKGGKAGYNEQFF,TGTGCCAGCAGTTACCCGGGGCCGCAGAAGGGGGGTAAAGCTGGGTACAATGAGCAGTTCTTC
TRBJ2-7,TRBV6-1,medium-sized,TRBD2,CASRGAGSYEQYF,TGTGCCAGCAGGGGAGCGGGGAGCTACGAGCAGTACTTC
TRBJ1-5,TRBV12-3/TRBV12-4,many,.,CASMGQDSNQPQHF,TGTGCCAGCATGGGACAAGATAGCAATCAGCCCCAGCATTTT
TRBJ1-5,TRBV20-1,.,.,CSARAGFYNQPQHF,TGCAGTGCTAGAGCGGGTTTTTACAATCAGCCCCAGCATTTT
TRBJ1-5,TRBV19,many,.,CASSIRTAVGNQPQHF,TGTGCCAGTAGTATTAGGACTGCTGTTGGCAATCAGCCCCAGCATTTT
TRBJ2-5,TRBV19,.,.,CASRLTVGPETQYF,TGTGCCAGTAGGCTGACAGTGGGCCCAGAGACCCAGTACTTC
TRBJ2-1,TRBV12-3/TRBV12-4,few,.,CASSPNYNEQFF,TGTGCCAGCAGCCCTAATTACAATGAGCAGTTCTTC
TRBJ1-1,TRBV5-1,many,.,CASSLDGVRVAEAFF,TGCGCCAGCAGCTTGGATGGGGTCAGGGTCGCTGAAGCTTTCTTT
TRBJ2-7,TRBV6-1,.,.,CASSPTGYEQYF,TGTGCCAGCAGCCCAACAGGTTACGAGCAGTACTTC
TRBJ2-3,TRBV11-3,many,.,CASSFTRGSNTQYF,TGTGCCAGCAGCTTTACCAGGGGTTCTAATACGCAGTATTTT
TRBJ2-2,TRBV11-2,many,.,CASSRALTNTGELFF,TGTGCCAGCAGCAGAGCCCTCACGAACACCGGGGAGCTGTTTTTT
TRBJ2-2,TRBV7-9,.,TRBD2,CASSTGLAGETGELFF,TGTGCCAGCAGCACAGGACTGGCGGGAGAAACTGGGGAGCTGTTTTTT
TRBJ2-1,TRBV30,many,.,CAWSVEGQQFF,TGTGCCTGGAGTGTAGAAGGGCAACAGTTCTTC
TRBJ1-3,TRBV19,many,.,CASSFPGADTIYF,TGTGCCAGTAGTTTCCCGGGAGCAGACACCATATATTTT
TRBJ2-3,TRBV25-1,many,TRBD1,CASSDDRGHPDTQYF,TGTGCCAGCAGTGATGACAGGGGGCATCCAGATACGCAGTATTTT
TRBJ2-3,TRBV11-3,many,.,CASSLEAADTQYF,TGTGCCAGCAGCCTTGAGGCGGCGGATACGCAGTATTTT
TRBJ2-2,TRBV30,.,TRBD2,CAWGLAGLTGELFF,TGTGCCTGGGGACTAGCGGGTCTCACCGGGGAGCTGTTTTTT
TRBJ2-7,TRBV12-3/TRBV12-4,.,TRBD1,CASSPHQGALSYEQYF,TGTGCCAGCAGTCCCCACCAGGGGGCTCTTTCCTACGAGCAGTACTTC
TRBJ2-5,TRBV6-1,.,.,CASSQHLAWGPETQYF,TGTGCCAGCAGTCAACATCTAGCGTGGGGCCCAGAGACCCAGTACTTC
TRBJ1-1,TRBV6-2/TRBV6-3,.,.,CASSYIVQEESFF,TGTGCCAGCAGTTACATAGTACAGGAAGAGTCTTTCTTT
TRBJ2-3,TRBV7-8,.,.,CASSSSRHTTDTQYF,TGTGCCAGCAGCTCGTCGCGACATACCACAGATACGCAGTATTTT
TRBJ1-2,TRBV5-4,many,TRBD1,CASSLGAGGRLINYGYTF,TGTGCCAGCAGCCTAGGAGCAGGGGGAAGATTAATTAACTATGGCTACACCTTC
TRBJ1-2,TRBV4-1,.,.,CASSRGALANYGYTF,TGCGCCAGCAGCCGAGGGGCCTTAGCTAACTATGGCTACACCTTC
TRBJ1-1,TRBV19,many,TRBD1,CASSTDRVRTEAFF,TGTGCCAGTAGTACGGACAGGGTCCGCACTGAAGCTTTCTTT
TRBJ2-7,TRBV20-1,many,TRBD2,CSADGLAGESVNDEQYF,TGCAGTGCGGATGGACTAGCGGGAGAGTCGGTGAACGACGAGCAGTACTTC
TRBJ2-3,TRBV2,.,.,CASSKTSMDTQYF,TGTGCCAGCAGCAAGACTAGTATGGATACGCAGTATTTT
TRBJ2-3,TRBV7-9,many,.,CASSLGGYPVDTQYF,TGTGCCAGCAGCTTAGGTGGTTACCCGGTGGATACGCAGTATTTT
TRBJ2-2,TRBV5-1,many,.,CASSNIVGNTGELFF,TGCGCCAGCAGTAATATCGTAGGGAACACCGGGGAGCTGTTTTTT
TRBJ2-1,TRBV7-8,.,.,CASSLGRQVGEQFF,TGTGCCAGCAGCTTAGGAAGACAAGTAGGTGAGCAGTTCTTC
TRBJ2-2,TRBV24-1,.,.,CATSDLKQGSRLNTGELFF,TGTGCCACCAGTGATTTAAAACAGGGTTCCCGACTCAACACCGGGGAGCTGTTTTTT
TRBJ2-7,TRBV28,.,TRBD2,CASSRAGTSVSYEQYF,TGTGCCAGCAGTCGGGCCGGGACTAGCGTGTCCTACGAGCAGTACTTC
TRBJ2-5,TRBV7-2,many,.,CASSLVRGLQETQYF,TGTGCCAGCAGCTTAGTACGGGGACTCCAAGAGACCCAGTACTTC
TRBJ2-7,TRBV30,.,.,CAWGDNYEQYF,TGTGCCTGGGGCGACAACTACGAGCAGTACTTC
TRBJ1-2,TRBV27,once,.,CASRRAGAHYGYTF,TGTGCCAGCAGACGGGCAGGGGCGCACTATGGCTACACCTTC
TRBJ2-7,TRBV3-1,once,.,CASSQAGVKAYKQYF,TGCGCCAGCAGCCAAGCAGGGGTTAAGGCCTACAAGCAGTACTTC
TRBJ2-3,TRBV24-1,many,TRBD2,CATSIGAGTDTQYF,TGTGCCACCAGTATCGGAGCGGGGACAGATACGCAGTATTTT
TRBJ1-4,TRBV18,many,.,CASSPNFGNEKLFF,TGTGCCAGCTCACCAAATTTCGGAAATGAAAAACTGTTTTTT
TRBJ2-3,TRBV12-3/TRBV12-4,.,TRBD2,CASRPSGGARTDTQYF,TGTGCCAGCAGACCTAGCGGGGGGGCTCGCACAGATACGCAGTATTTT
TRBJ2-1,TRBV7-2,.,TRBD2,CARRSEFAGAYNEQFF,TGTGCCAGAAGAAGCGAATTTGCGGGAGCCTACAATGAGCAGTTCTTC
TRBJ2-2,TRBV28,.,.,CASSPPRQAATGELFF,TGTGCCAGCAGCCCACCCAGACAGGCGGCCACCGGGGAGCTGTTTTTT
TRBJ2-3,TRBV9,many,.,CASSGSIPDGGGTDTQYF,TGTGCCAGCAGCGGCTCGATCCCCGATGGGGGCGGGACAGATACGCAGTATTTT
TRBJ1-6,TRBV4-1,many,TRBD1,CASSQPGQGEHSPLHF,TGCGCCAGCAGCCAACCGGGACAGGGGGAACATTCACCCCTCCACTTT